This T cell receptor (beta chain) stems from a study of beta chain features in type 1 diabetes. For the study at large: Patients were similar to healthy donors in age and gender (as well as in cell yields). The examined sorted cells totaled around 100 million across samples. Study-level points and caveats: Among type 1 diabetes patients, VDJ junctions had fewer insertions and more deletions. Comparison showed that naive, central memory and Treg TCRB repertoires appeared more similar among patients than among healthy donors. Moderate yet significant TCRB CDR3 shortening was seen in Type 1 diabetes patients in all four CD4+ subsets.

Expressed TCRB transcripts were sequenced after all isolated RNA was converted to cDNA. TCRdb's copy holds only in-frame clones and misses some; the assay was immunoSEQ multiplex PCR. The table has roughly 290,000 clones, 15% seen once. Trimming took 6 bases from V and 4 from J; bases not matched to a gene: 8. There are 14 residues in the CDR3. CDR1 is MDHEN and CDR2 is SYDVKM in the germline V gene. This clone has only a few counts. Its antigen is as yet unknown. The sample was naive CD4+ T cells from blood. This receptor was identified in a man aged 18 to 30 with type 1 diabetes. This rearrangement joins TRBV28 to TRBJ1-2, with TRBD1 matching 7 bases. CDR3 protein: CASRRTRDSYGYTF. The CDR3 coding sequence is TGTGCCAGCAGAAGAACGCGGGACAGCTATGGCTACACCTTC.